This T cell receptor (beta chain) came from a study of cytomegalovirus exposure and HLA in healthy donors. The CDR3 runs 15 residues. Germline V gene sequence: CDR1 SGHRS, CDR2 YFSETQ. V shed 3 bases and J 3 bases; nucleotides not matched to a gene: 5. The PCR ran on 60 Vbeta and 13 Jbeta primers. Clones were read by immunoSEQ multiplex PCR, and TCRdb kept only the in-frame ones, dropping some. The data show about 39,000 clones, and the top ten clones hold approximately 2.9%. Healthy bone marrow donors made up the donors. This receptor was taken from a woman younger than 45 in good health and CMV-seropositive. Material for sequencing was PBMCs. J is TRBJ2-1 and V is TRBV5-1; 8 bases match TRBD1. In nucleotides, the CDR3 is TGCGCCAGCAGCTCACAGACAGGGGACTACAATGAGCAGTTCTTC. Translated: CASSSQTGDYNEQFF.